The sequence of this T cell receptor (beta chain) was determined in a study of Graves' ophthalmopathy and Graves' hyperthyroidism. Study results and caveats: Most thyroid-expanded clonotypes exceeding 0.001 frequency were also found in blood.

All donors with ophthalmopathy were recorded as having moderate-to-severe activity, CAS ≥3, NOSPECS ≥4 and a duration under 3 months. It was on clinical symptoms, serum thyroxine, TRAb, thyroid ultrasound and orbital computed tomography that diagnosis relied. Someone took the PBMCs out of 10 ml of fresh peripheral blood. The authors amplified TCR beta CDR3 regions from RNA transcripts. Scientists carried out first-round RT-PCR using HTBI primers and then a second-round multiplex PCR. MiXCR, run by TCRdb on the multiplex PCR reads, gives a single entry per CDR3 protein. Here the sample spans approximately 700,000 distinct CDR3 sequences, approximately 40% being singletons. Germline assignment: CDR1 MNHEY and CDR2 SMNVEV (reference sequence). The CDR3 totals 12 residues. The junction had 5 bases not matched to a gene; V was cut back by 11 bases and J by 5 bases. Details on this clonotype: Its antigen is currently unknown.

This receptor was obtained from an adult man with Graves' ophthalmopathy. Sequencing was done on a sample of peripheral blood. The chain employs TRBV27 and TRBJ1-2, with TRBD1 matching 10 bases. The chain's CDR3 is CAAGGQGYGYTF. The CDR3, as DNA: TGTGCCGCTGGGGGACAGGGGTATGGCTACACCTTC.